A selection of T cell receptor beta chains follows, all from one sample in a study of T cell responses to AZD1222 COVID-19 vaccine. TCRdb keeps only in-frame clones here, not all; method: immunoSEQ multiplex PCR. The profile shows 53,000 or so clones, more than 70% of them singletons. Sequencing was performed on peripheral blood, taken on day 0 of MenACWY control vaccination. The receptors here all came from an adult in good health. CDR3s include the opening cysteine and the closing phenylalanine or tryptophan. The D gene is left open where the match is weak. The size entry is marked missing in some rows and otherwise reads once, few, many or a size class.

v_call: TRBV6-1; j_call: TRBJ2-1; clone_size: once; d_call: .; cdr3_aa: CASSAKQGLGDNEQFF; cdr3_nt: TGTGCCAGCAGTGCCAAACAGGGTTTGGGAGACAATGAGCAGTTCTTC
v_call: TRBV29-1; j_call: TRBJ2-7; clone_size: .; d_call: .; cdr3_aa: CSVAGLGAGYEQYF; cdr3_nt: TGCAGCGTCGCCGGGTTGGGGGCGGGCTACGAGCAGTACTTC
v_call: TRBV4-2; j_call: TRBJ1-6; clone_size: .; d_call: .; cdr3_aa: CASSQTTRVVVNSPLHF; cdr3_nt: TGTGCCAGCAGCCAGACGACGAGGGTTGTCGTTAATTCACCCCTCCACTTT
v_call: TRBV19; j_call: TRBJ2-1; clone_size: .; d_call: .; cdr3_aa: CASSYRQVSYNEQFF; cdr3_nt: TGTGCCAGTAGTTATCGACAGGTCTCCTACAATGAGCAGTTCTTC
v_call: TRBV7-9; j_call: TRBJ2-1; clone_size: .; d_call: .; cdr3_aa: CASSGLGNEQFF; cdr3_nt: TGTGCCAGCAGCGGTCTCGGCAATGAGCAGTTCTTC
v_call: TRBV9; j_call: TRBJ1-5; clone_size: many; d_call: TRBD1; cdr3_aa: CASSLGQYSNQPQHF; cdr3_nt: TGTGCCAGCAGCCTGGGACAGTATAGCAATCAGCCCCAGCATTTT
v_call: TRBV27; j_call: TRBJ2-5; clone_size: .; d_call: TRBD2; cdr3_aa: CASSFSSGTGETQYF; cdr3_nt: TGTGCCAGCAGTTTCTCTAGCGGGACGGGGGAGACCCAGTACTTC
v_call: TRBV7-2; j_call: TRBJ2-2; clone_size: once; d_call: TRBD1; cdr3_aa: CASSWDRFRELFF; cdr3_nt: TGTGCCAGCAGCTGGGACAGGTTCCGGGAGCTGTTTTTT
v_call: TRBV6-2/TRBV6-3; j_call: TRBJ2-5; clone_size: .; d_call: .; cdr3_aa: CASSYSWEARETQYF; cdr3_nt: TGTGCCAGCAGTTACTCGTGGGAAGCACGAGAGACCCAGTACTTC
v_call: TRBV4-1; j_call: TRBJ2-1; clone_size: .; d_call: TRBD2; cdr3_aa: CASSQYRTSGRNEQFF; cdr3_nt: TGCGCCAGCAGCCAGTATAGGACTAGCGGGAGAAATGAGCAGTTCTTC
v_call: TRBV7-2; j_call: TRBJ1-2; clone_size: once; d_call: TRBD1; cdr3_aa: CASSVSGTALYGYTF; cdr3_nt: TGTGCCAGCAGCGTATCCGGGACAGCACTCTATGGCTACACCTTC
v_call: TRBV2; j_call: TRBJ2-5; clone_size: once; d_call: TRBD2; cdr3_aa: CASRLAGGQETQYF; cdr3_nt: TGTGCCAGCAGGTTAGCGGGAGGCCAAGAGACCCAGTACTTC
v_call: TRBV6-5; j_call: TRBJ1-3; clone_size: .; d_call: .; cdr3_aa: CASSISDGNLYF; cdr3_nt: TGTGCCAGCAGTATATCGGACGGGAACCTATATTTT
v_call: TRBV5-1; j_call: TRBJ2-3; clone_size: .; d_call: .; cdr3_aa: CASSPISTDTQYF; cdr3_nt: TGCGCCAGCAGCCCAATAAGCACAGATACGCAGTATTTT
v_call: TRBV4-2; j_call: TRBJ2-1; clone_size: .; d_call: .; cdr3_aa: CASSQDQRLTSYNEQFF; cdr3_nt: TGTGCCAGCAGCCAAGATCAAAGATTGACCTCCTACAATGAGCAGTTCTTC
v_call: TRBV6-6; j_call: TRBJ2-3; clone_size: .; d_call: .; cdr3_aa: CASSYFPAPDTQYF; cdr3_nt: TGTGCCAGCAGTTACTTCCCTGCTCCAGATACGCAGTATTTT
v_call: TRBV6-2/TRBV6-3; j_call: TRBJ1-1; clone_size: .; d_call: .; cdr3_aa: CASSFAPGAEAFF; cdr3_nt: TGTGCCAGCAGCTTCGCTCCCGGGGCTGAAGCTTTCTTT
v_call: TRBV2; j_call: TRBJ2-3; clone_size: once; d_call: TRBD2; cdr3_aa: CASSGIAGAGTDTQYF; cdr3_nt: TGTGCCAGCAGTGGGATAGCGGGAGCGGGGACAGATACGCAGTATTTT
v_call: TRBV7-8; j_call: TRBJ2-7; clone_size: .; d_call: .; cdr3_aa: CASSLGVTISYEQYF; cdr3_nt: TGTGCCAGCAGCTTAGGAGTGACAATCTCCTACGAGCAGTACTTC
v_call: TRBV4-1; j_call: TRBJ1-1; clone_size: .; d_call: TRBD1; cdr3_aa: CASSQEIQGELAFF; cdr3_nt: TGCGCCAGCAGCCAAGAGATACAGGGGGAGTTAGCTTTCTTT
v_call: TRBV14; j_call: TRBJ2-4; clone_size: once; d_call: .; cdr3_aa: CASSQIYRGTCLGPIQYF; cdr3_nt: TGTGCCAGCAGCCAAATCTATCGTGGGACTTGTTTAGGGCCAATTCAGTACTTC
v_call: TRBV28; j_call: TRBJ2-7; clone_size: .; d_call: TRBD2; cdr3_aa: CASSSGTSGRVKQYF; cdr3_nt: TGTGCCAGCAGTTCCGGGACTAGCGGGAGAGTCAAGCAGTACTTC
v_call: TRBV4-1; j_call: TRBJ2-2; clone_size: .; d_call: TRBD1; cdr3_aa: CASSRGQGNTGELFF; cdr3_nt: TGCGCCAGCAGCCGGGGACAGGGGAACACCGGGGAGCTGTTTTTT
v_call: TRBV7-9; j_call: TRBJ2-2; clone_size: .; d_call: .; cdr3_aa: CASSSGELDRNTGELFF; cdr3_nt: TGTGCCAGCAGCTCGGGAGAGCTAGACCGGAACACCGGGGAGCTGTTTTTT
v_call: TRBV30; j_call: TRBJ2-2; clone_size: .; d_call: .; cdr3_aa: CAWSDPDRYTGELFF; cdr3_nt: TGTGCCTGGAGTGACCCGGACAGATACACCGGGGAGCTGTTTTTT
v_call: TRBV27; j_call: TRBJ2-1; clone_size: few; d_call: TRBD2; cdr3_aa: CASSWTSAHNEQFF; cdr3_nt: TGTGCCAGCAGTTGGACTAGCGCACACAATGAGCAGTTCTTC
v_call: TRBV13; j_call: TRBJ2-1; clone_size: .; d_call: TRBD2; cdr3_aa: CASSQRSGSSYNEQFF; cdr3_nt: TGTGCCAGCAGCCAGCGTAGCGGGAGCTCCTACAATGAGCAGTTCTTC
v_call: TRBV21-1; j_call: TRBJ2-7; clone_size: .; d_call: .; cdr3_aa: CASSKVDHISYEQYF; cdr3_nt: TGTGCCAGCAGCAAAGTGGACCATATCTCCTACGAGCAGTACTTC